This TCR beta chain was recovered during a study of shared clonotypes between healthy human individuals. The CDR3 is 14 residues long. V gave up 0 bases and J gave up 3 bases, with 8 bases separating them. The germline gives CDR1 SGHTA, CDR2 FQGTGA. Method: immunoSEQ multiplex PCR; TCRdb's copy keeps in-frame clones and lacks some. The sample lists about 1.1 million clones; around 78% were seen once. The receptor's source is a man in his late teens or twenties in good health. Some clones in this sample may be carry-over from other donors' samples. The rearrangement uses TRBV7-3 and TRBJ1-2; D not resolved. Sequencing was done on a sample of memory CD4+ T cells from PBMCs. Subset denoted: CD45RA-negative fraction. CDR3 sequence: CASSLTVEDYGYTF. The CDR3, as DNA: TGTGCCAGCAGCTTAACTGTAGAAGACTATGGCTACACCTTC.